The source of this T cell receptor beta chain is a study of T cell responses to AZD1222 COVID-19 vaccine. The overall study: Pooled in the analysis were second doses at about 4 or about 12 weeks.

V was clipped by 5 bases and J by 3 bases, with 13 bases between them. The germline V gene has CDR1 SEHNR and CDR2 FQNEAQ (reference sequence). The length of the CDR3 is 14 residues. Clones were sequenced by immunoSEQ multiplex PCR, and TCRdb holds only the in-frame ones, with some missing. The data show about 130,000 clones, with about 90% seen just once and under 9.5% held by the top ten. Study-wide results and limits: Across spike, vaccine-associated CD4 TCRs were found, dominant at 160-218 and 743-854.

A remark on this clone: Its matching antigen is unknown.

The V call is TRBV7-9, the J call TRBJ2-5, with D possibly matching TRBD2 (5 bases). This sample comprised peripheral blood, obtained on day 0 of AZD1222 vaccination. The origin of this receptor is an adult in good health. The CDR3, as DNA: TGTGCCAGCAGCACCCCGGTGGGAGAAGAGACCCAGTACTTC. This gives the protein CASSTPVGEETQYF.